This entry lists 22 T cell receptor beta chains sequenced from one sample in a study of tissue T cells after allogeneic stem cell transplantation. Generated by immunoSEQ multiplex PCR, the TCRdb table keeps only in-frame clones and is missing some. The table includes 2,000 to 2,500 clones, 46% detected once. Time point given: mouse harvest day 14 after allogeneic transplant. Each mouse received 10^7 T-cell-depleted marrow cells plus 10^6 splenic CD5+ T cells by tail vein. Specimen: gut tissue. The receptors come from a female BALB/c mouse given C57BL/6 T cells with graft-versus-host disease after an allogeneic hematopoietic cell transplant.

In regard to this clone: Genes here carry mouse names. Sequencing ends 1 residue short of the CDR3 end; the germline J gene provides the rest. This rearrangement joins TRBV3 to TRBJ2-1; D unresolved. The CDR3 covers 15 residues. Per germline, CDR1 SNHLY and CDR2 FYNGKV (reference sequence). Between the trimmed V and J ends, which lost 3 bases and 0 bases, there was a span of 9 bases. The CDR3 protein is CASSLWEYNYAEQFF. CDR3 DNA, as far as it was read: TGTGCCAGCAGCTTGTGGGAATATAACTATGCTGAGCAGTTC. Using reference TRBV3 and TRBJ2-1 for the parts outside the CDR3, the full variable domain is GPKVLQIPSHQIIDMGQMVTLNCDPVSNHLYFYWYKQILGQQMEFLVNFYNGKVMEKSKLFKDQFSVERPDGSYFTLKIQPTALEDSAVYFCASSLWEYNYAEQFFGPGTRLTVL.

As to this clone: The listed genes are named as in mouse. The read stops 1 residue short of the end of the CDR3; the missing end is completed from the germline J gene. The gene calls are TRBV23 and TRBJ2-1. This CDR3 contains 15 residues. Looked up from germline, CDR1 is KGHTA and CDR2 is FQNQQP. The CDR3 DNA, read in part, is TGCTCCAGCAGTCAATCCATCTATAACTATGCTGAGCAGTTC. It codes for CSSSQSIYNYAEQF. The whole CDR3 sequence is CSSSQSIYNYAEQFF.

This clone was picked up a small number of times. Germline and genes here are mouse. The read ends 1 residue shy of where the CDR3 ends; the end is completed using the germline J gene. V and J are TRBV13-1 and TRBJ1-1, with 7 bases fitting TRBD1. The CDR3 runs to 13 residues. Trimming removed 4 bases from V and 0 bases from J; junction bases left unmatched: 0. Germline V lookup: CDR1 NSHNY, CDR2 SYGAGN. The CDR3 region is CASSQGANTEVFF. The CDR3 bases that were read are TGTGCCAGCAGTCAGGGGGCAAACACAGAAGTCTTC.

This clone was observed a handful of times. The gene symbols are mouse symbols. The read gets to within 1 residue of the CDR3 end, and the germline J gene fills in the rest. The rearrangement uses TRBV26 and TRBJ2-1, with D possibly being TRBD1 (6 bases). Per the germline V gene, CDR1 is KGHPV and CDR2 is FQNQEV (reference sequence). Trimming stripped 0 bases from V and 7 bases from J, with 10 bases between. This CDR3 spans 14 amino acids. Incomplete CDR3 DNA: TGTGCCAGCAGTCTGTCACAGGGCGGAGCTGAGCAGTTC. Amino acids: CASSLSQGGAEQF. The full-length CDR3 reads as CASSLSQGGAEQFF.

This clone has more than one count but fewer than ten. The germline and genes are mouse ones. The sequence runs out 1 residue before the end of the CDR3; the remainder is reconstructed from the germline J gene. The chain links TRBV17 to TRBJ2-7; D tentatively reads TRBD1 or TRBD2 (5 bases each). Germline lookup yields CDR1 MNHDT and CDR2 YYDKIL. V was cut by 6 bases and J by 3 bases, with 9 bases left in between. The CDR3 totals 12 residues. Incomplete CDR3 DNA: TGTGCTAGCAGGAGGGACCTCTATGAACAGTAC. Amino acids: CASRRDLYEQY. The complete CDR3 sequence is CASRRDLYEQYF.

As regards this clone: Gene labels here are mouse ones. The observed sequence ends 1 residue before the CDR3 terminus, with the missing tail filled in from the germline J gene. The chain uses TRBV12-2 and TRBJ1-4, with 9 bases matching TRBD1. V dropped 3 bases and J dropped 5; count of bases not matched to a gene: 3. The V gene's germline CDR1 is SGHLS and CDR2 HYDKME. This CDR3 has 14 residues. The CDR3 is CASSAGQGNERLFF. Partial CDR3 DNA: TGTGCCAGCTCTGCCGGACAGGGGAACGAAAGATTATTT.

In its sample, this clone was seen a few times. The gene names here belong to mouse. Sequencing ends 1 residue short of the CDR3 end; the germline J gene provides the rest. The rearrangement links TRBV26 to TRBJ1-3, with a tentative D call TRBD1 (6 bases). Germline loops: CDR1 KGHPV, CDR2 FQNQEV (reference sequence). Trimming left V 8 bases short and J 0 bases short, with 11 bases between. The CDR3 contains 14 residues. The CDR3: CASARDISGNTLYF. Incomplete CDR3 DNA: TGTGCCAGCGCCCGGGACATTTCTGGAAATACGCTCTAT.

This clone ranks as medium-sized. Gene names denote mouse genes. Coverage ceases 1 residue before the CDR3 finishes, and the germline J gene fills in the end. This chain links TRBV3 with TRBJ2-7; 11 bases align to TRBD2. The CDR3 runs to 14 residues. The J segment lost 4 bases and the V segment lost 3 bases, leaving 2 bases of the junction unmatched. The germline CDR1 and CDR2 sequences are SNHLY and FYNGKV (reference sequence). The CDR3 protein is CASSLRDWGYEQYF. CDR3 DNA, as far as it was read: TGTGCCAGCAGCTTGAGGGACTGGGGGTATGAACAGTAC.

This clone was detected only a few times. Any gene name here is a mouse gene name. CDR3 DNA (partial): TGTGCCAGCAGTCTGTATACTTCTGGGGGGGACTATAACTATGCTGAGCAGTTC. Encoded protein: CASSLYTSGGDYNYAEQF. The whole CDR3 sequence reads CASSLYTSGGDYNYAEQFF. J is TRBJ2-1 and V is TRBV24; 9 positions match TRBD2. The read comes to an end 1 residue before the CDR3 does, leaving the germline J gene to fill in the end. Per germline, CDR1 KGHTA and CDR2 FRNEEI. The CDR3 runs 19 residues. With 0 bases clipped from V and 0 bases from J, the junction kept 9 bases outside the gene matches.

By sample share, this clone is large. Mouse gene names and germline throughout. The sequenced fragment ends 1 residue before the CDR3 boundary, so the rest is inferred from the germline J gene. The chain combines TRBV3 with TRBJ2-2; 9 bases agree with TRBD1. The ends lost 5 bases at V and 4 bases at J; junction bases unmatched: 5. The germline CDR1 and CDR2 sequences are SNHLY and FYNGKV (reference sequence). There are 15 residues in the CDR3. The CDR3 protein is CASSATGGGTGQLYF. CDR3 DNA, as far as it was read: TGTGCCAGCAGCGCGACAGGGGGTGGCACCGGGCAGCTCTAC. The whole variable domain, remainder taken from reference TRBV3 and TRBJ2-2, is GPKVLQIPSHQIIDMGQMVTLNCDPVSNHLYFYWYKQILGQQMEFLVNFYNGKVMEKSKLFKDQFSVERPDGSYFTLKIQPTALEDSAVYFCASSATGGGTGQLYFGEGSKLTVL.

To note about this clone: Gene and germline names: mouse. The read terminates 1 residue ahead of where the CDR3 ends, so the germline J gene completes it. The chain links TRBV13-2 to TRBJ2-3; TRBD1 aligns across 8 bases. The CDR3 consists of 15 residues. The V segment lost 2 bases and the J segment 3 bases; nucleotides outside the gene matches: 5. Germline V gene data show CDR1 as NNHNN and CDR2 as SYGAGS (reference sequence). The part of the CDR3 DNA that was read is TGTGCCAGCGGTGACAGGGGGCGCGGGGCAGAAACGCTGTAT. This translates into CASGDRGRGAETLY. The full-length CDR3 reads as CASGDRGRGAETLYF.

Points on this clone: The gene names here belong to mouse. The read ends 1 residue before the CDR3 terminus; that terminus is restored from the germline J gene. The rearrangement uses TRBV23 and TRBJ2-4; the listed D gene, TRBD2, was not tested against the DNA. The CDR3 spans 17 residues. Germline lookup yields CDR1 KGHTA and CDR2 FQNQQP. The CDR3 loop reads CSSSQSRGGKIQNTLYF. Partial CDR3 DNA: TGCTCCAGCAGTCAATCACGGGGGGGGAAAATTCAAAACACCTTGTAC.

This clone is large by share. Germline and genes: mouse. The read is 1 residue too short to cover the CDR3 end, so that end is filled in from the germline J gene. This chain joins TRBV26 and TRBJ2-3, with D unclear. V was trimmed by 1 base and J by 3 bases, leaving 5 bases between them. Germline V gene data show CDR1 as KGHPV and CDR2 as FQNQEV (reference sequence). The CDR3 covers 13 residues. The CDR3 bases that were read are TGTGCCAGCAGTCTGTTAGGGGCAGAAACGCTGTAT. This codes for CASSLLGAETLY. The full CDR3 is CASSLLGAETLYF.

This clone showed up just a few times. Any gene name here is a mouse gene name. The observed sequence ends 1 residue before the CDR3 terminus, with the missing tail filled in from the germline J gene. The V gene is TRBV26, the J gene TRBJ2-2; D perhaps matches TRBD1 (5 bases). V gave up 6 bases and J gave up 4 bases, with 9 bases separating them. Germline V lookup: CDR1 KGHPV, CDR2 FQNQEV (reference sequence). The CDR3 totals 13 residues. The CDR3 protein is CASRAGFTGQLYF. Partial CDR3 DNA: TGTGCCAGCAGGGCAGGGTTCACCGGGCAGCTCTAC.

This clone occurred a few times. Any gene name here is a mouse gene name. The read stops 1 residue short of the end of the CDR3; the missing end is completed from the germline J gene. This chain connects TRBV26 to TRBJ1-3; D gene ambiguous. Trimming took off 0 bases at V and 0 bases at J, with 6 bases between the two ends. The germline CDR1 and CDR2 sequences are KGHPV and FQNQEV (reference sequence). The length of the CDR3 is 15 residues. Here the CDR3 reads CASSLSKNSGNTLYF. CDR3 DNA (partial): TGTGCCAGCAGTCTGTCGAAAAATTCTGGAAATACGCTCTAT.

This clone was counted only a few times. Gene names follow the mouse nomenclature. Read data end 1 residue before the CDR3 end; the end is taken from the germline J gene. The chain carries TRBV26 and TRBJ1-5; no reliable D call. The CDR3 has 13 amino acids. The germline CDR1 and CDR2 sequences are KGHPV and FQNQEV (reference sequence). V lost 0 bases and J 4 bases, leaving 4 bases between the germline ends. CDR3 bases read: TGTGCCAGCAGTCTGTCGCAGAACCAGGCTCCGCTT. It yields the protein CASSLSQNQAPL. The whole CDR3 sequence reads CASSLSQNQAPLF.

This clone was recorded a few times. Germline and genes here are mouse. The read is 1 residue too short to cover the CDR3 end, so that end is filled in from the germline J gene. The V and J genes are TRBV3 and TRBJ2-5; D remains ambiguous. The CDR3 length is 12 residues. The germline V gene encodes CDR1 SNHLY and CDR2 FYNGKV (reference sequence). The ends were cut back, 0 bases at V and 6 bases at J, with 4 bases in the middle. The DNA read from the CDR3 is TGTGCCAGCAGCTTAGCTGGGGACACCCAGTAC. This translates into CASSLAGDTQY. The whole CDR3 region reads CASSLAGDTQYF.

This clone was observed a handful of times. The germline and genes are mouse ones. The read stops 1 residue short of the end of the CDR3; the missing end is completed from the germline J gene. V gene TRBV26 combines with J gene TRBJ2-5, with 10 bases identical to TRBD2. Germline V gene sequence: CDR1 KGHPV, CDR2 FQNQEV (reference sequence). CDR3 length: 12 residues. Trimming took 7 bases from V and 6 from J; bases not matched to a gene: 1. The CDR3 loop reads CASKLGGDTQYF. CDR3 DNA (partial): TGTGCCAGCAAACTGGGGGGGGACACCCAGTAC.

Turning to this clone: Gene names follow the mouse nomenclature. The CDR3 end is not reached by the read, which stops 1 residue before it; the germline J gene fills it in. The chain employs TRBV13-1 and TRBJ2-5; no definite D call. Germline assignment: CDR1 NSHNY and CDR2 SYGAGN. Trimming took 1 base from V and 0 from J, leaving 6 bases between them. The CDR3 loop spans 14 amino acids. The chain's CDR3 is CASSDFGNQDTQYF. The part of the CDR3 DNA that was read is TGTGCCAGCAGTGATTTTGGTAACCAAGACACCCAGTAC.

In the case of this clone: Here the gene names and germline are mouse. The CDR3 is CASSLRDWGGFEQYF. Incomplete CDR3 DNA: TGTGCCAGCTCTCTCAGGGACTGGGGGGGCTTTGAACAGTAC. The V call is TRBV12-2, the J call TRBJ2-7, with 14 bases identical to TRBD2. The sequence runs out 1 residue before the end of the CDR3; the remainder is reconstructed from the germline J gene. J gave up 6 bases and V 0 bases, and 3 bases lay outside the gene matches. Germline CDR1 is SGHLS and CDR2 is HYDKME. This CDR3 is 15 amino acids long.

The table lists this clone with a few counts. The genes are named according to mouse. Coverage ceases 1 residue before the CDR3 finishes, and the germline J gene fills in the end. This chain joins TRBV26 and TRBJ1-1, with TRBD1 matching 12 bases. CDR3 size: 15 residues. CDR1 and CDR2 from the germline V gene are KGHPV and FQNQEV (reference sequence). The J segment lost 5 bases and the V segment lost 4 bases, leaving 5 bases of the junction unmatched. CDR3 sequence reads: CASSPGTGGWTEVFF. CDR3 DNA (partial): TGTGCCAGCAGTCCCGGGACAGGGGGCTGGACAGAAGTCTTC.

Turning to this clone: Genes and germline come from the mouse. The observed sequence ends 1 residue before the CDR3 terminus, with the missing tail filled in from the germline J gene. The V call is TRBV5, the J call TRBJ2-2, with D hard to call. Germline CDR1 is LGHNA and CDR2 is YNLKQL (reference sequence). The CDR3 is 12 amino acids. Trimming pared 5 bases from V and 6 bases from J, leaving 7 bases between. The CDR3 bases that were read are TGTGCCAGCAGCACAAGGGCCGGGCAGCTCTAC. This translates into CASSTRAGQLY. The entire CDR3 protein reads CASSTRAGQLYF.